This TCR beta chain was identified during a study of control samples from healthy donors and cancer patients. Using immunoSEQ multiplex PCR, the repertoire was profiled, and TCRdb retains in-frame clones only, with some absent. The data show roughly 140,000 clones, 89% seen once. Trimming shortened V by 3 bases and J by 2 bases, and 20 bases separated the two germline ends. CDR1 is SGHVS, CDR2 FQNEAQ, per germline. The CDR3 is 18 amino acids. The sequencing sample was made of blood. The clonotype comes from a man aged 30 to 39 in good health. V is TRBV7-8 and J is TRBJ1-3, with a weak D call TRBD1 (5 bases). The CDR3 region has the DNA TGTGCCAGCAGCTTCGCTGGTGGAGGGACTGATCCTGGAAACACCATATATTTT. This encodes CASSFAGGGTDPGNTIYF.